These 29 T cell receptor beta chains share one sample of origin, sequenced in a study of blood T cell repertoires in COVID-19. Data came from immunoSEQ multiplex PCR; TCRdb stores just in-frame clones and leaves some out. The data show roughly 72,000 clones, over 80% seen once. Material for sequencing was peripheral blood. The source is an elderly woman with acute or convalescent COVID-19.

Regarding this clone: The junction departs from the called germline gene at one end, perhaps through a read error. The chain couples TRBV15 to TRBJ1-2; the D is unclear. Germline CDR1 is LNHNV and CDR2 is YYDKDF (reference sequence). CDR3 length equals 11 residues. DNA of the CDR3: TGTGCCACCAGCGCTCCCGGCAGGCCCTCCTTC. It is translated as CATSAPGRPSF.

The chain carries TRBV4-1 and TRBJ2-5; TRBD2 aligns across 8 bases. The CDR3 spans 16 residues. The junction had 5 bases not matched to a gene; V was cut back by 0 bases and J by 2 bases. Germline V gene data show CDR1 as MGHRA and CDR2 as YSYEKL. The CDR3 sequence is CASSQEPAGVQETQYF. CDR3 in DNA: TGCGCCAGCAGCCAAGAACCAGCGGGAGTACAAGAGACCCAGTACTTC.

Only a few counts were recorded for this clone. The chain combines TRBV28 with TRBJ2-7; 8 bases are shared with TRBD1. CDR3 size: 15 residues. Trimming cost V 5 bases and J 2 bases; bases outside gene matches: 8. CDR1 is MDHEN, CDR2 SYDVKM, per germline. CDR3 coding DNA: TGTGCCAGCAGTCGCCCCCCACAGGGGGCCTACGAGCAGTACTTC. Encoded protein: CASSRPPQGAYEQYF.

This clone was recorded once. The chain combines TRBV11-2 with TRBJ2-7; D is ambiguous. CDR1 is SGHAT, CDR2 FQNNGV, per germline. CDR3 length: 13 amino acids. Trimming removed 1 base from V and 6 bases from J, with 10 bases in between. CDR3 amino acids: CASSLVGLGEQYF. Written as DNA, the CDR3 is TGTGCCAGCAGCTTAGTTGGTCTAGGCGAGCAGTACTTC.

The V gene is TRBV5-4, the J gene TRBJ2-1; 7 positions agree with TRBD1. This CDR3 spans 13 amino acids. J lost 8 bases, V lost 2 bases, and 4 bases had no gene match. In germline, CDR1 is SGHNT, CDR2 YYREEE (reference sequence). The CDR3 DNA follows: TGTGCCAGCAGCTTCGACAGGGTCGATGAGCAGTTCTTC. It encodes CASSFDRVDEQFF.

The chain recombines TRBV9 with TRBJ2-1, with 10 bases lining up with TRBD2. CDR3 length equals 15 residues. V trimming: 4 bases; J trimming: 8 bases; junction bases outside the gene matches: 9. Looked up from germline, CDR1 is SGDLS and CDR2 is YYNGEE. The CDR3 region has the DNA TGTGCCAGCAGCTTTCTAGCGGGAGTTATCCATGAGCAGTTCTTC. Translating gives CASSFLAGVIHEQFF.

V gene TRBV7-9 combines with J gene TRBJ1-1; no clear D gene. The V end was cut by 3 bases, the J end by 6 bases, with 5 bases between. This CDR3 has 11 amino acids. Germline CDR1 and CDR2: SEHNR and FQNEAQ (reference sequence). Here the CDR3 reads CASSFSAEAFF. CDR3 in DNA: TGTGCCAGCAGCTTTAGCGCTGAAGCTTTCTTT. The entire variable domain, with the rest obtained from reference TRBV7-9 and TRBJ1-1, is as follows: DTGVSQNPRHKITKRGQNVTFRCDPISEHNRLYWYRQTLGQGPEFLTYFQNEAQLEKSRLLSDRFSAERPKGSFSTLEIQRTEQGDSAMYLCASSFSAEAFFGQGTRLTVV.

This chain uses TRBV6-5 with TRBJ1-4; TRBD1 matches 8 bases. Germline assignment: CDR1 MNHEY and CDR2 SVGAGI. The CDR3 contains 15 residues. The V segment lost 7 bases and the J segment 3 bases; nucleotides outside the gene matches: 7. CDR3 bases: TGTGCCAGCAACCAATTGGACAGGGCTAATGAAAAACTGTTTTTT. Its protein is CASNQLDRANEKLFF.

CDR3 protein: CATSDLQAQYF. The CDR3 DNA sequence: TGTGCCACCAGTGATTTGCAGGCCCAGTACTTC. This chain joins TRBV24-1 and TRBJ2-5; D remains unclear. The CDR3 is made up of 11 amino acids. Germline-derived CDR1 and CDR2 are KGHDR and SFDVKD. Trimming shortened V by 0 bases and J by 9 bases, and 4 bases separated the two germline ends.

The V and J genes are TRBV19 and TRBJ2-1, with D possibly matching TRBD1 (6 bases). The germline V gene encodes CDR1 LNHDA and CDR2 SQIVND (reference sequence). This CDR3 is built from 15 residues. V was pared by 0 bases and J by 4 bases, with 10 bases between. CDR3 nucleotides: TGTGCCAGTAGTATAGATCAACAGGGATACAATGAGCAGTTCTTC. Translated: CASSIDQQGYNEQFF.

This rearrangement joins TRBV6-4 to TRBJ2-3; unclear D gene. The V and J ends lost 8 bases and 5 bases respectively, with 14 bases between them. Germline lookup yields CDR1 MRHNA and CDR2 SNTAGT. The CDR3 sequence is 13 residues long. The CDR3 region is CASATSIKDTQYF. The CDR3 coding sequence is TGTGCCAGCGCCACTTCAATTAAAGATACGCAGTATTTT.

CDR3 in amino acids: CASSAMTSGTGSGNEQFF. In nucleotides, the CDR3 is TGTGCCAGCAGCGCCATGACTAGCGGGACAGGATCAGGGAATGAGCAGTTCTTC. The rearrangement uses TRBV21-1 and TRBJ2-1; TRBD2, the table's D call, was not compared with the DNA. TRBV21-1 constitutes a pseudogene. The CDR3 sequence is 18 residues long.

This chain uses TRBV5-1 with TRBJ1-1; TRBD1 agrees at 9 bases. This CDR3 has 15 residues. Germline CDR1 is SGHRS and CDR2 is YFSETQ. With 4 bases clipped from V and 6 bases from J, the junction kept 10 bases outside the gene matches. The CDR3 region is CASSPRDREDSEAFF. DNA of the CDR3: TGCGCCAGCAGCCCGAGGGACAGGGAGGACTCTGAAGCTTTCTTT.

The CDR3 reads CASSQGAGLYEQFF. The CDR3 DNA is TGTGCCAGCAGCCAAGGTGCGGGACTCTATGAGCAGTTCTTC. The chain couples TRBV3-1 (or the pseudogene TRBV3-2) to TRBJ2-1; tentatively, D is TRBD2 (6 bases). Per germline, CDR1 LGHDT and CDR2 YNNKEL (reference sequence). The CDR3 totals 14 residues. The V end was cut by 1 base, the J end by 8 bases, with 12 bases between.

CDR3 sequence (DNA): TGTGCCAGCTCGGACAGGGGAGGGGGAGAGACCCAGTACTTC. This sequence encodes CASSDRGGGETQYF. This chain uses TRBV21-1 with TRBJ2-5; the table's D gene call, TRBD1, was not cross checked with the DNA. TRBV21-1 is assigned pseudogene status. The CDR3 totals 14 residues.

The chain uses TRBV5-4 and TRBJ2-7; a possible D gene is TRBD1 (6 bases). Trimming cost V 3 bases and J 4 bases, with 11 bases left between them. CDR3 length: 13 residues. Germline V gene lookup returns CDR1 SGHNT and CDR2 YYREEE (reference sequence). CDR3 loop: CASSSGTFYEQYF. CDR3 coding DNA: TGTGCCAGCAGCTCGGGGACATTTTACGAGCAGTACTTC.

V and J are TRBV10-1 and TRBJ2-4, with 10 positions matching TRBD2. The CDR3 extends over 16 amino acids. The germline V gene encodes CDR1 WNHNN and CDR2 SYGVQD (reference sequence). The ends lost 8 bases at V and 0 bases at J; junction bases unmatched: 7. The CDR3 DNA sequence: TGCGCCAGCGATAGGACTAGCGGCCTAGCCAAAAACATTCAGTACTTC. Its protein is CASDRTSGLAKNIQYF.

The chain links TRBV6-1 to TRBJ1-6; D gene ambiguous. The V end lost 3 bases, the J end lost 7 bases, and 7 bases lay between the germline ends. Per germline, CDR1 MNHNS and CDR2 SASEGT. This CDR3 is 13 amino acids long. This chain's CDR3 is CASSDLGNSPLHF. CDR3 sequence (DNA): TGTGCCAGCAGTGATCTAGGAAATTCACCCCTCCACTTT.

This CDR3 reads CATSDLWQNYGYTF. CDR3 DNA: TGTGCCACCAGTGATTTATGGCAGAACTATGGCTACACCTTC. V usage is TRBV24-1 and J usage is TRBJ1-2; D unresolved. The CDR3 runs 14 residues. Germline V gene data show CDR1 as KGHDR and CDR2 as SFDVKD. Trimming stripped 1 base from V and 2 bases from J, with 7 bases between.

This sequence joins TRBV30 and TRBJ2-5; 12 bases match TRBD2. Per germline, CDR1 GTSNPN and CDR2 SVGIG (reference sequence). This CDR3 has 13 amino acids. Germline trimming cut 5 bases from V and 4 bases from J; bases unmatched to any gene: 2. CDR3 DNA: TGTGCCTGGGGACTAGCGGGAACAGAGACCCAGTACTTC. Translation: CAWGLAGTETQYF. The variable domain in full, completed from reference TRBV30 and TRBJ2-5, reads SQTIHQWPATLVQPVGSPLSLECTVEGTSNPNLYWYRQAAGRGLQLLFYSVGIGQISSEVPQNLSASRPQDRQFILSSKKLLLSDSGFYLCAWGLAGTETQYFGPGTRLLVL.

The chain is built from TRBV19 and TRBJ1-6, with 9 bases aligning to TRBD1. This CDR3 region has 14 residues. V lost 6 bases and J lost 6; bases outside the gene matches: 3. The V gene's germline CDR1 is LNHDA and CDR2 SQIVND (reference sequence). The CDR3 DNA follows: TGTGCCAGTAGCACGGACAGGGGTAATTCACCCCTCCACTTT. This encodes CASSTDRGNSPLHF. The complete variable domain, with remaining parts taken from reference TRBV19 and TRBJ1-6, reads DGGITQSPKYLFRKEGQNVTLSCEQNLNHDAMYWYRQDPGQGLRLIYYSQIVNDFQKGDIAEGYSVSREKKESFPLTVTSAQKNPTAFYLCASSTDRGNSPLHFGNGTRLTVT.

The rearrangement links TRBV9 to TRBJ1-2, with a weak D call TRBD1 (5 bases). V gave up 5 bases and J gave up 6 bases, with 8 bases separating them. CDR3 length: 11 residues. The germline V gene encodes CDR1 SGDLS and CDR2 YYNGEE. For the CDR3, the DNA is TGTGCCAGCAGAGGGGCGAATGGCTACACCTTC. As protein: CASRGANGYTF. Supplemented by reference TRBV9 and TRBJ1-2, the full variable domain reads DSGVTQTPKHLITATGQRVTLRCSPRSGDLSVYWYQQSLDQGLQFLIQYYNGEERAKGNILERFSAQQFPDLHSELNLSSLELGDSALYFCASRGANGYTFGSGTRLTVV.

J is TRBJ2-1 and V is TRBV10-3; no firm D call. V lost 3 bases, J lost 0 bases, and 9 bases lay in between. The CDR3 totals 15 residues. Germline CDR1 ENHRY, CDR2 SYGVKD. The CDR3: CAISEALSSYNEQFF. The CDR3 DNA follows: TGTGCCATCAGTGAAGCCTTAAGCTCCTACAATGAGCAGTTCTTC.

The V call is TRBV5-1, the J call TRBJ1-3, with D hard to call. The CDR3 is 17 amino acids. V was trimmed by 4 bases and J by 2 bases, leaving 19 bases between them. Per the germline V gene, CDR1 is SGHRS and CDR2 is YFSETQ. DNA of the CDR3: TGCGCCAGCAGCCCCGCGGATATAGGCGTAACTGGAAACACCATATATTTT. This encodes CASSPADIGVTGNTIYF. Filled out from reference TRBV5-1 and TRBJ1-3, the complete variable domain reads KAGVTQTPRYLIKTRGQQVTLSCSPISGHRSVSWYQQTPGQGLQFLFEYFSETQRNKGNFPGRFSGRQFSNSRSEMNVSTLELGDSALYLCASSPADIGVTGNTIYFGEGSWLTVV.

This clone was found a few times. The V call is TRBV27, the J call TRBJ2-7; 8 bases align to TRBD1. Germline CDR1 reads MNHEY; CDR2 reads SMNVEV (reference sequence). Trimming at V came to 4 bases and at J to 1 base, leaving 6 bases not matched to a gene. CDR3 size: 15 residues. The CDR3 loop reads CASSSLRDRSYEQYF. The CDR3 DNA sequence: TGTGCCAGCAGTTCCCTCCGGGACAGGTCCTACGAGCAGTACTTC.

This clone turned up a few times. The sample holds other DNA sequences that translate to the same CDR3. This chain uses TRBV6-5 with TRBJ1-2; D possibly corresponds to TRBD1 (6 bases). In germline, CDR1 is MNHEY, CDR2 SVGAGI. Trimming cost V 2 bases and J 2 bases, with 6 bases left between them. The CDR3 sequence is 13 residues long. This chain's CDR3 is CASSYQGNYGYTF. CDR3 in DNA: TGTGCCAGCAGTTACCAGGGGAACTATGGCTACACCTTC.

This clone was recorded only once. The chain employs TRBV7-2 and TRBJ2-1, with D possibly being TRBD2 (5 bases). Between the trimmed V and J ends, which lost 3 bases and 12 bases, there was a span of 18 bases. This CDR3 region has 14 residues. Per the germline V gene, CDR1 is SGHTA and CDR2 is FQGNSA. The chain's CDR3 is CASSLSLAPRGQFF. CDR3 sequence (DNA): TGTGCCAGCAGCTTGTCGCTAGCTCCTCGAGGGCAGTTCTTC. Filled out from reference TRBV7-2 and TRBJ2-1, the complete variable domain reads GAGVSQSPSNKVTEKGKDVELRCDPISGHTALYWYRQSLGQGLEFLIYFQGNSAPDKSGLPSDRFSAERTGGSVSTLTIQRTQQEDSAVYLCASSLSLAPRGQFFGPGTRLTVL.

The CDR3 loop reads CASSEWLALGETQYF. CDR3 DNA sequence: TGTGCCAGCAGTGAATGGCTAGCTTTAGGAGAGACCCAGTACTTC. This chain links TRBV25-1 with TRBJ2-5; maybe TRBD2 (5 bases). Trimming left V 1 base short and J 4 bases short, with 13 bases between. Germline CDR1 is MGHDK and CDR2 is SYGVNS. The CDR3 has 15 residues.

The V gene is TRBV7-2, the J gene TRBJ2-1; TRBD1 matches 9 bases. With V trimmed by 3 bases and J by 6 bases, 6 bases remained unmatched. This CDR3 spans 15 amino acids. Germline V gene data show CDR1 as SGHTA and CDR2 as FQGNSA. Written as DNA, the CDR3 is TGTGCCAGCAGCTTGATGGACAGGGGTGGCAATGAGCAGTTCTTC. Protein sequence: CASSLMDRGGNEQFF.